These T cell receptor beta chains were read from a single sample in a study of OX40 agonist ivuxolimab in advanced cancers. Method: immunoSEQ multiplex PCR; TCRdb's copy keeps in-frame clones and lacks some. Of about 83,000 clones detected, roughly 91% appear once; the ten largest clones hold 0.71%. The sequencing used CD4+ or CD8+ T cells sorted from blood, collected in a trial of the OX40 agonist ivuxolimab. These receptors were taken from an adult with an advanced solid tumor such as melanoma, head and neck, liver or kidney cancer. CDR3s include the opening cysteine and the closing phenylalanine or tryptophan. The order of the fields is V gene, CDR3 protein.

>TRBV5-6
CASSLRGGLYNEQFF
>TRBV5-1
CASSLGQYGYTF
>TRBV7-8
CASSAGTGYEKLFF
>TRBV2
CASRQGAAEAFF
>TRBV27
CASSLGTPVSYEQYF
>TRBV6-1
CASGQGPNYGYTF
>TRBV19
CASSMAGTGVNSPLHF
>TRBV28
CASSLWSGTLEQYF
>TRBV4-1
CASSQDPNRARQGYGYTF
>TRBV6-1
CASSDPLAGGTYNEQFF
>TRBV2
CASSRTYPNTGELFF
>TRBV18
CASSLVGAGAKNIQYF
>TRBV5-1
CASSSGLQSSYGYTF
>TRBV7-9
CASSLVGDTQYF
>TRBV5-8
CASSLARSTDTQYF